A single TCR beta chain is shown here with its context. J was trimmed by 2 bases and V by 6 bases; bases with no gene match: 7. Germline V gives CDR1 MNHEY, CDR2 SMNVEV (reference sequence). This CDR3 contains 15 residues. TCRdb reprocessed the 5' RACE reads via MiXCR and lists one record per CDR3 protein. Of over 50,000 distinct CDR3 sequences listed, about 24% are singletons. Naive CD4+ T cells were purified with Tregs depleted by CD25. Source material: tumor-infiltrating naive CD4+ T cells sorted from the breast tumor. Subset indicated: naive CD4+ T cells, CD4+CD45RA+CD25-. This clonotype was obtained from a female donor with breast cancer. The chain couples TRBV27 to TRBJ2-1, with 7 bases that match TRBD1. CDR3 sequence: CASSSDRDTYNEQFF. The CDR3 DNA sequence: TGTGCCAGCAGCTCCGACAGGGATACCTACAATGAGCAGTTCTTC.